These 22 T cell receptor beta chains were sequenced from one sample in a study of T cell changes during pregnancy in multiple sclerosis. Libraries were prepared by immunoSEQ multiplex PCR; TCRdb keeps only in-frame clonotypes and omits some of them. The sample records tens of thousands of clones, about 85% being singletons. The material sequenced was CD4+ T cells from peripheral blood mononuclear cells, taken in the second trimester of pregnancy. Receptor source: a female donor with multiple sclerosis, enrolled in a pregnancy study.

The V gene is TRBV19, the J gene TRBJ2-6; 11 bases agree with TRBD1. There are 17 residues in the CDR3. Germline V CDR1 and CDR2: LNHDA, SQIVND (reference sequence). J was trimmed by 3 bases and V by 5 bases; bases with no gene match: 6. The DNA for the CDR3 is TGTGCCAGTAGTCTCCGGACAGGGGGCGATGGGGCCAACGTCCTGACTTTC. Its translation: CASSLRTGGDGANVLTF.

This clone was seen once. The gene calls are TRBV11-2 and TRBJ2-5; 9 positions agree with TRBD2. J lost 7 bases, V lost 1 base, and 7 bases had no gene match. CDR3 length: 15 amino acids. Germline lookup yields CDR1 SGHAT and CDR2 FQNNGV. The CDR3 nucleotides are TGTGCCAGCAGCTTAGCTAGAGCGGGAGGATCGACCCAGTACTTC. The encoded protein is CASSLARAGGSTQYF.

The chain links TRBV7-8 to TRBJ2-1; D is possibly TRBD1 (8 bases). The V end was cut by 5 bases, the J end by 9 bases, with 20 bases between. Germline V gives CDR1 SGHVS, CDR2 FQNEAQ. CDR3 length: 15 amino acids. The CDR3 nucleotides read TGTGCCAGCAGCCGACAGGGGAGGGGGCTAAGTGAGCAGTTCTTC. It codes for CASSRQGRGLSEQFF.

The CDR3 coding sequence is TGTGCCAGCAGTCAACAGGGTAGCTCCTACGAGCAGTACTTC. Residues: CASSQQGSSYEQYF. This sequence joins TRBV6-5 and TRBJ2-7; tentatively, D is TRBD1 (6 bases). The CDR3 contains 14 residues. V lost 5 bases to trimming and J lost 0 bases, with 11 bases between them. CDR1 MNHEY and CDR2 SVGAGI come from the germline V gene.

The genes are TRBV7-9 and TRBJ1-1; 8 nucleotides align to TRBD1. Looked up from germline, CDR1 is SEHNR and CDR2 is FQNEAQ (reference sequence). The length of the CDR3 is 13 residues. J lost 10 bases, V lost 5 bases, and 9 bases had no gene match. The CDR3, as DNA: TGTGCCAGCAGCCCCCTTCTGGGACAGGTAGCTTTCTTT. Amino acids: CASSPLLGQVAFF. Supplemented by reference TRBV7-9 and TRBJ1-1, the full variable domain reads DTGVSQNPRHKITKRGQNVTFRCDPISEHNRLYWYRQTLGQGPEFLTYFQNEAQLEKSRLLSDRFSAERPKGSFSTLEIQRTEQGDSAMYLCASSPLLGQVAFFGQGTRLTVV.

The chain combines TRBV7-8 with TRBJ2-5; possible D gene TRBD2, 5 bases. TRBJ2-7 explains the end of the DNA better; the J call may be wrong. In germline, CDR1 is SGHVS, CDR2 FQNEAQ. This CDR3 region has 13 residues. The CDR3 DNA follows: TGTGCCAGCAGCCGAATCGCGGGCTACGAGCAGTACTTC. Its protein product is CASSRIAGYEQYF.

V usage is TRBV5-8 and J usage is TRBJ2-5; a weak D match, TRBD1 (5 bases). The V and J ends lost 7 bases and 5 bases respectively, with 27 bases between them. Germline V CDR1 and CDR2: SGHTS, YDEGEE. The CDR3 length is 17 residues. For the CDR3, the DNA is TGTGCCAGCTCGGCCGGACAAGGCTCCAACTTGGGGGAGACCCAGTACTTC. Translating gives CASSAGQGSNLGETQYF. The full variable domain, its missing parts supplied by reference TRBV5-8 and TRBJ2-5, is EAGVTQSPTHLIKTRGQQATLRCSPISGHTSVYWYQQALGLGLQFLLWYDEGEERNRGNFPPRFSGRQFPNYSSELNVNALELEDSALYLCASSAGQGSNLGETQYFGPGTRLLVL.

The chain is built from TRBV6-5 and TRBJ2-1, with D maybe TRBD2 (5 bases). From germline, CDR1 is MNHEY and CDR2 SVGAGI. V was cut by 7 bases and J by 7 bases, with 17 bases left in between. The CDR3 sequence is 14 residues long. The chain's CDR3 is CASKVSLADNEQFF. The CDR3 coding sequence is TGTGCCAGCAAAGTCTCTCTAGCAGATAATGAGCAGTTCTTC.

CDR3 DNA: TGTGCCAGCAGAAAACTAGCGGGGTCTGGCACAGATACGCAGTATTTT. It translates to CASRKLAGSGTDTQYF. The chain links TRBV6-6 to TRBJ2-3; TRBD2 agrees at 10 bases. The ends lost 6 bases at V and 1 base at J; junction bases unmatched: 7. Germline V gene lookup returns CDR1 MNHNY and CDR2 SVGAGI (reference sequence). CDR3 length equals 16 residues.

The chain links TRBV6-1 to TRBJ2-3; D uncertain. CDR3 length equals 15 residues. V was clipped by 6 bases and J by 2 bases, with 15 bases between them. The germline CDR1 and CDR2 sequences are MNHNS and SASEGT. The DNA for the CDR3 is TGTGCCAGCAGCGAAACTGCGAGTTACACAGATACGCAGTATTTT. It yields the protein CASSETASYTDTQYF.

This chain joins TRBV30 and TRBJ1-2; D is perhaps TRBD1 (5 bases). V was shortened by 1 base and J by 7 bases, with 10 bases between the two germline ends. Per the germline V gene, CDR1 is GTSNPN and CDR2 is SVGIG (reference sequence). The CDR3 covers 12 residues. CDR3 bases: TGTGCCTGGAGTGGACAGAACGGTGGCTACACCTTC. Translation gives CAWSGQNGGYTF.

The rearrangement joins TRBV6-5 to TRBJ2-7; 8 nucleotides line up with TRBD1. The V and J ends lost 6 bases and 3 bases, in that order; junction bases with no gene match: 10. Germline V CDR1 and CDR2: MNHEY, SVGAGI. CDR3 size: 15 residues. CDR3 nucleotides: TGTGCCAGCAGCTTGCGGGGACAGGATAACTACGAGCAGTACTTC. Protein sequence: CASSLRGQDNYEQYF.

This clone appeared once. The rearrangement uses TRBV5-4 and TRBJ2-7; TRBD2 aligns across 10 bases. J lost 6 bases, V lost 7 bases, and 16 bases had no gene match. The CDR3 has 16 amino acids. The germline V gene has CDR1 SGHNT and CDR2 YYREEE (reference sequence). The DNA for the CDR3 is TGTGCCAGCCCTGAGGGAGCTAGCGGGAGTGTGAGCGAGCAGTACTTC. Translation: CASPEGASGSVSEQYF.

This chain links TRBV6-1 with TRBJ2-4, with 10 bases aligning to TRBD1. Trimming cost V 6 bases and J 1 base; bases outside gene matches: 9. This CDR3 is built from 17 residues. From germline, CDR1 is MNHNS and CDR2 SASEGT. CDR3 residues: CASSEIGQGGAKNIQYF. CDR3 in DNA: TGTGCCAGCAGCGAAATAGGACAGGGGGGGGCCAAAAACATTCAGTACTTC.

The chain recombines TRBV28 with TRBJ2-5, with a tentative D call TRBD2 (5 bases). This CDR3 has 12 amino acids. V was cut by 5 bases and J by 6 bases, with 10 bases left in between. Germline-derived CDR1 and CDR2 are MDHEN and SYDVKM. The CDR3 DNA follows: TGTGCCAGCAGTCCCGGGATCCAGACCCAGTACTTC. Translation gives CASSPGIQTQYF.

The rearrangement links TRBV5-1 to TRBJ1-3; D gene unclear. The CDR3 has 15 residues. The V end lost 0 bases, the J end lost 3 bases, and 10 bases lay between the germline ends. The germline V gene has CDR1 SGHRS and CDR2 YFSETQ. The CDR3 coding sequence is TGCGCCAGCAGCTTGGATGACACAATTGGAAACACCATATATTTT. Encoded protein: CASSLDDTIGNTIYF.

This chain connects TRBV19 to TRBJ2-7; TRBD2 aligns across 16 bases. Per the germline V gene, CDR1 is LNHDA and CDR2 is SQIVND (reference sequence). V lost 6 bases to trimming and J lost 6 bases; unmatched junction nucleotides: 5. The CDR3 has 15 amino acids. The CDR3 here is CASSQGLAGGGEQYF. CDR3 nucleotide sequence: TGTGCCAGTAGCCAGGGACTAGCGGGAGGGGGCGAGCAGTACTTC.

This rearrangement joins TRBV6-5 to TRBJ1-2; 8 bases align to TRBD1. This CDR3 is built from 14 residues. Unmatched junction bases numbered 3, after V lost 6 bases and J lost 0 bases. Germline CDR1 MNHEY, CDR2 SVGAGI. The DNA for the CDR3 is TGTGCCAGCAGGGGGACAGGAGCTAACTATGGCTACACCTTC. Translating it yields CASRGTGANYGYTF.

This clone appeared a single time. This CDR3 reads CAWSVLGLAATDTQYF. CDR3 sequence (DNA): TGTGCCTGGAGTGTTTTAGGACTAGCTGCCACAGATACGCAGTATTTT. V is TRBV30 and J is TRBJ2-3, with 8 bases lining up with TRBD2. V lost 0 bases and J lost 2; bases outside the gene matches: 7. Germline V CDR1 and CDR2: GTSNPN, SVGIG (reference sequence). This CDR3 has 16 amino acids.

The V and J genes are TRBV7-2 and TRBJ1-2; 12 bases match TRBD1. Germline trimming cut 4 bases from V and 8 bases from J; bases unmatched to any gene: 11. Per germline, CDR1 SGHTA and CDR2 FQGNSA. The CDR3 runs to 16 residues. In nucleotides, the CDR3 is TGTGCCAGCAGCTCGGGACAGGGGGCGCCGCATGAAGGCTACACCTTC. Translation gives CASSSGQGAPHEGYTF. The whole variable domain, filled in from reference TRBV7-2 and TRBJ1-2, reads GAGVSQSPSNKVTEKGKDVELRCDPISGHTALYWYRQSLGQGLEFLIYFQGNSAPDKSGLPSDRFSAERTGGSVSTLTIQRTQQEDSAVYLCASSSGQGAPHEGYTFGSGTRLTVV.

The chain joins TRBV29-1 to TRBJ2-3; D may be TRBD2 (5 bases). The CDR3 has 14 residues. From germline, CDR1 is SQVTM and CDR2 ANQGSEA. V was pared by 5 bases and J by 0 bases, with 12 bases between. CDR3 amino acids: CSVRTGSSTDTQYF. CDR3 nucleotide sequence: TGCAGCGTTCGAACGGGGAGTAGCACAGATACGCAGTATTTT.

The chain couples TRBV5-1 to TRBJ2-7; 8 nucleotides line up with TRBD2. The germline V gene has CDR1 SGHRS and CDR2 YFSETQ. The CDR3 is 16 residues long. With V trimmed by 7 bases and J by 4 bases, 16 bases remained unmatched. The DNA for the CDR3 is TGCGCCAGCCAGGGGAGTACAGCGGGAGTGGGGTACGAGCAGTACTTC. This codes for CASQGSTAGVGYEQYF.